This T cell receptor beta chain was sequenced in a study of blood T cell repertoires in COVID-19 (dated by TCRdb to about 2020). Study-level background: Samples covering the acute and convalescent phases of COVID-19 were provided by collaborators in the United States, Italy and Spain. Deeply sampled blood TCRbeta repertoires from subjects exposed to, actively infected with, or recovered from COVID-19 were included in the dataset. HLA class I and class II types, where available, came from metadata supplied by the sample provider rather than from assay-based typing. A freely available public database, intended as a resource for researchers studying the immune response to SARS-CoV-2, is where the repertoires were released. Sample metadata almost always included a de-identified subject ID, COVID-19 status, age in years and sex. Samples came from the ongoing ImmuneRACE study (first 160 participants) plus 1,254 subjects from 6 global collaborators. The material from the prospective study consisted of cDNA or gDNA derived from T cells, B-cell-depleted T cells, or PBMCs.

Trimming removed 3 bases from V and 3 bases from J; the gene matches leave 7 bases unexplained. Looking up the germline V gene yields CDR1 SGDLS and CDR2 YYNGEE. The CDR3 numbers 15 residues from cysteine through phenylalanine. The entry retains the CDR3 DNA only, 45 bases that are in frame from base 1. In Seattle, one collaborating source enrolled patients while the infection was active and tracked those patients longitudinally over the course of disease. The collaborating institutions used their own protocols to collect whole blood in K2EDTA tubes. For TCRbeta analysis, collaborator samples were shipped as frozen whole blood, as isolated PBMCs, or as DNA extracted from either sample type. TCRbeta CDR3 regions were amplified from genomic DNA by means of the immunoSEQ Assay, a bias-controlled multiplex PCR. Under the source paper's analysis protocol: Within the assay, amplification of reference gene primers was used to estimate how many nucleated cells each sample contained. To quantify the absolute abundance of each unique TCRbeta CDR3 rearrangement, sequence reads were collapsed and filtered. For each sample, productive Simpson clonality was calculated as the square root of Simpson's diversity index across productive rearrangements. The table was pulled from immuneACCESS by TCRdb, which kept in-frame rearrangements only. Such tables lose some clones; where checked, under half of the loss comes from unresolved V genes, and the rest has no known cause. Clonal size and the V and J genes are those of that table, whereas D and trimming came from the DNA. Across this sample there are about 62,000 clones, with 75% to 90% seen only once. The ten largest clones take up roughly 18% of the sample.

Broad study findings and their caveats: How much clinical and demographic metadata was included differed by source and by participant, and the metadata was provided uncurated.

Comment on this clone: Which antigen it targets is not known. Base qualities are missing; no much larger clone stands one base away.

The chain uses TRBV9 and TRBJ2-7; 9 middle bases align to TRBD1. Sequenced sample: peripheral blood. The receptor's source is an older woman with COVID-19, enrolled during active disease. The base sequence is TGTGCCAGCAGCGCCGGACCGGGACAGGGCTACGAGCAGTACTTC. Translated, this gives CASSAGPGQGYEQYF.